This T cell receptor (beta chain) was retrieved from a study of CD8 T cells in Susac syndrome. The sequenced target, TCR beta, came from blood CD8+ and CD4+ T cells. V was shortened by 5 bases and J by 5 bases, with 21 bases between the two germline ends. CDR3 size: 15 residues. Germline lookup yields CDR1 DFQATT and CDR2 SNEGSKA (reference sequence). Random hexamers served to reverse transcribe roughly 0.5 to 1 ug RNA. Across 54 Vbeta and 13 Jbeta, immunoSEQ multiplex PCR amplified TCR beta CDR3. Each CDR3 protein is one row after TCRdb ran MiXCR on the immunoSEQ multiplex PCR reads. The sample shows roughly 330,000 distinct CDR3 sequences, around 92% of them seen only once.

Sequenced sample: CD4+ T cells from PBMCs. The rearrangement uses TRBV20-1 and TRBJ1-2; D not certain. This receptor was identified in a human donor with multiple sclerosis. DNA for the CDR3: TGCAGTGCTGTCCCCTCAGAGAGGTTTCGTTATGGCTACACCTTC. Protein: CSAVPSERFRYGYTF.